This paragraph reports one TCR beta chain. Germline CDR1 reads KGHSH; CDR2 reads LQKENI. V shed 4 bases and J shed 5 bases, with 8 bases lying between them. The CDR3 is made up of 12 amino acids. The record originates from a study of blood T cell repertoires in COVID-19. As for the study in general: Samples came from the United States, Italy and Spain, spanning acute and convalescent COVID-19. T cells, B-cell-depleted T cells, or PBMCs supplied cDNA or gDNA.

Authors' data handling: Amplified reference gene primers provided the basis for estimating nucleated cell counts. Using immunoSEQ multiplex PCR, the repertoire was profiled, and TCRdb retains in-frame clones only, with some absent. From that table come the V and J calls and clone size; the DNA was used to work out D and trimming. This table has 35,000 to 45,000 clones, about 83% appearing once. The chain employs TRBV18 and TRBJ1-1; D not resolved. Sequenced: peripheral blood. The source is a man in his sixties with active COVID-19. In DNA form, the CDR3 reads TGTGCCAGCTCACTTGCGAGGACTGAAGCTTTCTTT. This translates into CASSLARTEAFF. Full variable domain (remainder filled in from reference TRBV18 and TRBJ1-1): NAGVMQNPRHLVRRRGQEARLRCSPMKGHSHVYWYRQLPEEGLKFMVYLQKENIIDESGMPKERFSAEFPKEGPSILRIQQVVRGDSAAYFCASSLARTEAFFGQGTRLTVV.